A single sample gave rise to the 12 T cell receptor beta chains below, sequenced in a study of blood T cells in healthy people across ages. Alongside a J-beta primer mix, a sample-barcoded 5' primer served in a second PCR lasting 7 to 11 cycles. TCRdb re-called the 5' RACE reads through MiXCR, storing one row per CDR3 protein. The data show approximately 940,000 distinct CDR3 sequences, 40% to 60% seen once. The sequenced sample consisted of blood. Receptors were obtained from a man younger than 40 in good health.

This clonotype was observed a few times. The CDR3: CASSGASGMETQYF. In nucleotides, the CDR3 is TGTGCCAGCAGTGGGGCTAGCGGGATGGAGACCCAGTACTTC. The chain links TRBV12-3 or TRBV12-4 to TRBJ2-5; 9 nucleotides align to TRBD2. V trimming: 5 bases; J trimming: 5 bases; junction bases outside the gene matches: 6. The CDR3 extends over 14 amino acids.

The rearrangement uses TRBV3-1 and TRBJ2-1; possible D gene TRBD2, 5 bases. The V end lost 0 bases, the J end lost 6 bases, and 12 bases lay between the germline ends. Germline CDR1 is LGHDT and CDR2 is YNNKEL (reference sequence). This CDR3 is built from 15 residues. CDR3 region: CASSQETTWRNEQFF. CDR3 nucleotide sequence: TGTGCCAGCAGCCAAGAGACTACCTGGCGCAATGAGCAGTTCTTC.

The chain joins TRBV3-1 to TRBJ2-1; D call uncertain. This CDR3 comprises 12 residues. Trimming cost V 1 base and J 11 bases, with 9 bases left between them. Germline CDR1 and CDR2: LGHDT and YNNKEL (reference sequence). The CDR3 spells CASSQVLAQQFF. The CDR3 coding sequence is TGTGCCAGCAGCCAAGTCCTGGCCCAGCAGTTCTTC.

This chain's CDR3 is CASSRTSGGMNEQFF. For the CDR3, the DNA is TGTGCCAGCAGTCGGACTAGCGGGGGTATGAATGAGCAGTTCTTC. The chain combines TRBV12-3 or TRBV12-4 with TRBJ2-1; TRBD2 aligns across 13 bases. The CDR3 loop spans 15 amino acids. With V trimmed by 5 bases and J by 7 bases, 5 bases remained unmatched.

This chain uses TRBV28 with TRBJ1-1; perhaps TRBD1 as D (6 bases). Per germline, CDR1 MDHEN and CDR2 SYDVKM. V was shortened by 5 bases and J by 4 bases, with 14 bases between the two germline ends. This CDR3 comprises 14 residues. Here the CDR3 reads CASSPGTQLTEAFF. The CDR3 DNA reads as TGTGCCAGCAGTCCCGGGACACAGCTCACTGAAGCTTTCTTT.

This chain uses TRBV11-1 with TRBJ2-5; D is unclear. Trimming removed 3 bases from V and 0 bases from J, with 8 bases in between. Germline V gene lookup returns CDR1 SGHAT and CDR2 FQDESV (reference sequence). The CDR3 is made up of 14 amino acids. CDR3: CASSFGRDQETQYF. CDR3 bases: TGTGCCAGCAGCTTCGGACGGGACCAAGAGACCCAGTACTTC.

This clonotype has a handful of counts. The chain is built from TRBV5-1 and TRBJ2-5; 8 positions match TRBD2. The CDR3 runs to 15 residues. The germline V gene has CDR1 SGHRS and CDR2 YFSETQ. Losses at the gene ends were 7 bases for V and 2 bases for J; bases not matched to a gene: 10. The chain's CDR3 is CASGAGGAGQETQYF. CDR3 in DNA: TGCGCCAGCGGAGCCGGGGGGGCGGGGCAAGAGACCCAGTACTTC.

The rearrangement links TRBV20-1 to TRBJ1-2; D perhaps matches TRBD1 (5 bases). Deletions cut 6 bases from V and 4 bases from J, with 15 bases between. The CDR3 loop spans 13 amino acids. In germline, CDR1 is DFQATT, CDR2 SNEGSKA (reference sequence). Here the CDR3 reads CSADGTSLYGYTF. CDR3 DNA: TGCAGTGCGGATGGGACGTCTCTCTATGGCTACACCTTC.

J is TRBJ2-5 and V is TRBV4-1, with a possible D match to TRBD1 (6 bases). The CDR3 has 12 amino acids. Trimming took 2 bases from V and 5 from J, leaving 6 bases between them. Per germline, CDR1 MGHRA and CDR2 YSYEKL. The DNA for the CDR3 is TGCGCCAGCAGCCAACAGGGGGAGACCCAGTACTTC. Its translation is CASSQQGETQYF.

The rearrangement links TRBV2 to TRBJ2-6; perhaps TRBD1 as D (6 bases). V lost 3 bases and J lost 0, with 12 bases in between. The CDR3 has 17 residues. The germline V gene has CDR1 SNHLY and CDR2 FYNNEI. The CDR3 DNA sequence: TGTGCCAGCAGTGACCAGGGGCTACTCTCTGGGGCCAACGTCCTGACTTTC. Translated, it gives CASSDQGLLSGANVLTF.

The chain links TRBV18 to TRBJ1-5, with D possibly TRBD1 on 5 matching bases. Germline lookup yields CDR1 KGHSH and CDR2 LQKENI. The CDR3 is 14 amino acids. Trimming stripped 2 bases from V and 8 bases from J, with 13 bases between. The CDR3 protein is CASSPGAGEKPQHF. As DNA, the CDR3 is TGTGCCAGCTCACCAGGGGCCGGGGAGAAGCCCCAGCATTTT.

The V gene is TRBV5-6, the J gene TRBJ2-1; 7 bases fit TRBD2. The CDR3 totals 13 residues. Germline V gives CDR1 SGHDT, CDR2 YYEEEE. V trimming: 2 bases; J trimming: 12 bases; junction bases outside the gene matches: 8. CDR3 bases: TGTGCCAGCAGCTTTGTCGGGGGGAACGGGCAGTTCTTC. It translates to CASSFVGGNGQFF.